This T cell receptor (beta chain) is from a study of early T cells in non-severe SARS-CoV-2 infection. Study-wide background: Unsorted whole-blood RNA was sequenced in bulk, leaving chains unpaired.

Unique molecular identifier tags were affixed to discrete cDNA molecules. TCRdb independently ran MiXCR on the 5' RACE reads; one entry per CDR3 protein. The sample lists some 89,000 distinct CDR3 sequences; 11% were seen once. The CDR3 is 17 amino acids. Per the germline V gene, CDR1 is SNHLY and CDR2 is FYNNEI. V lost 3 bases to trimming and J lost 4 bases, with 18 bases between them. The receptor was isolated from an adult who was a healthcare worker with PCR-confirmed SARS-CoV-2 infection or an uninfected control (not recorded which). Here the sequenced sample was whole blood, taken at baseline. This chain uses TRBV2 with TRBJ2-2; D not certain. This CDR3 reads CASSDIPSQEATGELFF. CDR3 nucleotide sequence: TGTGCCAGCAGTGACATCCCATCTCAAGAAGCCACCGGGGAGCTGTTTTTT.